This record covers a single T cell receptor (beta chain). What it recognizes is unknown. The data belong to a study of identical twins. General study findings and limits: Out-of-frame alpha sequences common to twins exhibited a surplus of low generation probability.

This CDR3 spans 15 amino acids. The germline V gene has CDR1 DFQATT and CDR2 SNEGSKA (reference sequence). Between the trimmed V and J ends, which lost 5 bases and 1 base, there was a span of 14 bases. TCRdb processed the 5' RACE reads anew with MiXCR; each CDR3 protein has one entry. Of approximately 630,000 distinct CDR3 sequences listed, roughly 7.2% are singletons. A further study also used this sample, focusing on yellow fever vaccine responses in identical twins.

The rearrangement uses TRBV20-1 and TRBJ2-2, with a tentative D call TRBD2 (5 bases). Sequenced: PBMCs. This sequence was found in a woman under 30 in good health. CDR3 loop: CSALSGGLNTGELFF. The CDR3 DNA reads as TGCAGTGCTCTCAGCGGCGGTCTGAACACCGGGGAGCTGTTTTTT.